This T cell receptor (beta chain) was captured in a study of blood T cell repertoires in COVID-19. Study-wide background: Spain, Italy and the United States supplied samples that represented acute and convalescent COVID-19. Nucleic acid was either cDNA or gDNA, and it came from T cells, B-cell-depleted T cells, or PBMCs.

Trimming removed 6 bases from V and 2 bases from J; junction bases left unmatched: 5. CDR3 length equals 14 residues. CDR1 is WNHNN and CDR2 is SYGVQD in the germline V gene (reference sequence). Authors' processing steps: Using reference gene primer amplification, nucleated cell counts were estimated. Sequenced by immunoSEQ multiplex PCR; TCRdb stores in-frame clones only, minus some. V, J and clone size reflect that table, while D and trimming were determined from the DNA. The data show some 200,000 clones, around 87% seen once. The V gene is TRBV10-1, the J gene TRBJ1-2; 8 nucleotides line up with TRBD1. Specimen: peripheral blood. This sequence originates from a man aged 40-49 years with active or convalescent COVID-19. CDR3 in amino acids: CASRGQGPNYGYTF. As DNA, the CDR3 is TGCGCCAGCAGAGGACAGGGCCCCAACTATGGCTACACCTTC.